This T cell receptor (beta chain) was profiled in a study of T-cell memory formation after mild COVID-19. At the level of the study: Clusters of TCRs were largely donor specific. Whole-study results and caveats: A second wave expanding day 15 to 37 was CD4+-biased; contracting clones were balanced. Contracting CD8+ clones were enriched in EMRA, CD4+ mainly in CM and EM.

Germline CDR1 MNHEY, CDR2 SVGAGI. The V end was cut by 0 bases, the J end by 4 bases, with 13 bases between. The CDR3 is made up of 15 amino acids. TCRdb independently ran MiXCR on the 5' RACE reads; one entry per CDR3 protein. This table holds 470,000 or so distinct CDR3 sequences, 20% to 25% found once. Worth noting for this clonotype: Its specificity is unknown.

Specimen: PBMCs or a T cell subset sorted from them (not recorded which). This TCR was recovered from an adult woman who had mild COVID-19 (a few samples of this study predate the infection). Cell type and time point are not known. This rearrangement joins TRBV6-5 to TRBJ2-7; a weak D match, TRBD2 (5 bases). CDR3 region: CASSYSRGLGYEQYF. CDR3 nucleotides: TGTGCCAGCAGTTACTCGAGAGGGCTGGGTTACGAGCAGTACTTC.